Sequencing of this T cell receptor beta chain was carried out in a study of T cells of healthy individuals. This clonotype was observed a handful of times. The CDR3 is 15 amino acids. Trimming removed 8 bases at V and 3 bases at J, with 18 bases between. CDR1 is MNHNS and CDR2 is SASEGT in the germline V gene. Each CDR3 protein is one row after TCRdb ran MiXCR on the 5' RACE reads. Of about 53,000 distinct CDR3 sequences in the sample, roughly 14% are singletons; the top ten hold about 16%. The sequence was collected from a human donor in good health. The chain couples TRBV6-1 to TRBJ2-3, with a tentative D call TRBD1 (5 bases). In DNA form, the CDR3 reads TGTGCCAGCCAAAGAGGCAGGGCCGGGACAGATACGCAGTATTTT. It specifies CASQRGRAGTDTQYF.